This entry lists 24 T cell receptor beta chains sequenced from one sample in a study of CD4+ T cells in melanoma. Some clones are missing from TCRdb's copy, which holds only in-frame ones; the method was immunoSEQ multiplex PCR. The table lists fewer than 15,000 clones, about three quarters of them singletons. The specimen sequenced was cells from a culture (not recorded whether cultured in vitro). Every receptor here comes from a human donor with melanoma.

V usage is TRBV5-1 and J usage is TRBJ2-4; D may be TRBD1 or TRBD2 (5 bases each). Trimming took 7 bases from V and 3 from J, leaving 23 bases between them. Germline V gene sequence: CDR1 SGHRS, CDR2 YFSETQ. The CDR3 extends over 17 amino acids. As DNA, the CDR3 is TGCGCCAGCCACCGGGGCGGTGCAGGGAACGGCAAAAACATTCAGTACTTC. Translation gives CASHRGGAGNGKNIQYF. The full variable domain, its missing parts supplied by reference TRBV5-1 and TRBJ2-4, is KAGVTQTPRYLIKTRGQQVTLSCSPISGHRSVSWYQQTPGQGLQFLFEYFSETQRNKGNFPGRFSGRQFSNSRSEMNVSTLELGDSALYLCASHRGGAGNGKNIQYFGAGTRLSVL.

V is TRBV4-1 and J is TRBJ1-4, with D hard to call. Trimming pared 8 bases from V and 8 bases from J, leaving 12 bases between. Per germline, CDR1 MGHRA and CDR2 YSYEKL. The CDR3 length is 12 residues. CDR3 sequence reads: CASRRTGEKLFF. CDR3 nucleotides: TGCGCCAGCCGACGGACCGGCGAAAAACTGTTTTTT.

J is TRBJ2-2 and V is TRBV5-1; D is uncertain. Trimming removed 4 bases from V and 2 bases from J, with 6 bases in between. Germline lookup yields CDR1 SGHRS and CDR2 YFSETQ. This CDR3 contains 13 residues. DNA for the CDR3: TGCGCCAGCAGCATCTCTAACACCGGGGAGCTGTTTTTT. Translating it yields CASSISNTGELFF.

The CDR3 DNA is TGCGCCAGCAGCCAACAGGGGAAAACCCAAGAGACCCAGTACTTC. Its protein product is CASSQQGKTQETQYF. The chain uses TRBV4-1 and TRBJ2-5; maybe TRBD1 (6 bases). The CDR3 loop spans 15 amino acids. V dropped 2 bases and J dropped 1 base, with 11 bases sitting between them. Germline CDR1 MGHRA, CDR2 YSYEKL.

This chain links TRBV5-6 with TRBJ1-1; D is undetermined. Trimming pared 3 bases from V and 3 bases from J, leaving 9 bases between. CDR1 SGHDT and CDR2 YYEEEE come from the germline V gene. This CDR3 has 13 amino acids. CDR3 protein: CASSSDDYTEAFF. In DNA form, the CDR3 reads TGTGCCAGCAGCTCGGACGATTACACTGAAGCTTTCTTT.

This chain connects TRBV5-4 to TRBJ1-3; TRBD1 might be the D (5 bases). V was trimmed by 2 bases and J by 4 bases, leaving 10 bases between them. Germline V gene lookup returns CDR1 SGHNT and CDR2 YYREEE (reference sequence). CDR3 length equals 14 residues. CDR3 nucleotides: TGTGCCAGCAGCTTATCCGGGGCGGGAAACACCATATATTTT. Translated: CASSLSGAGNTIYF.

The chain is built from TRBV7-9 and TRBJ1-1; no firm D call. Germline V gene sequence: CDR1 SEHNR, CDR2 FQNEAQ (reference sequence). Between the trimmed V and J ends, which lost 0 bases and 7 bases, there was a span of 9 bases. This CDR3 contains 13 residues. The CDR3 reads CASSLARRDEAFF. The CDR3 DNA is TGTGCCAGCAGCTTAGCGCGTCGCGATGAAGCTTTCTTT. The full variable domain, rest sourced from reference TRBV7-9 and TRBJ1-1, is DTGVSQNPRHKITKRGQNVTFRCDPISEHNRLYWYRQTLGQGPEFLTYFQNEAQLEKSRLLSDRFSAERPKGSFSTLEIQRTEQGDSAMYLCASSLARRDEAFFGQGTRLTVV.

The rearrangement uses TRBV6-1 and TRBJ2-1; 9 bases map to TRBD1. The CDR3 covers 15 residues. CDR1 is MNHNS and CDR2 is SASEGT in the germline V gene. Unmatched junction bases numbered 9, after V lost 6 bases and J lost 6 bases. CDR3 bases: TGTGCCAGCAGACAAAGACAGGGGGTTGTCAATGAGCAGTTCTTC. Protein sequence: CASRQRQGVVNEQFF.

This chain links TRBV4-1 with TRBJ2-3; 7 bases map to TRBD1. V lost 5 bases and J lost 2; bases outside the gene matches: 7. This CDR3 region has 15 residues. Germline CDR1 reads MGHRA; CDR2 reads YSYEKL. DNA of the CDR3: TGCGCCAGCAGCTCGGACAGGCGGGTCACAGATACGCAGTATTTT. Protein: CASSSDRRVTDTQYF.

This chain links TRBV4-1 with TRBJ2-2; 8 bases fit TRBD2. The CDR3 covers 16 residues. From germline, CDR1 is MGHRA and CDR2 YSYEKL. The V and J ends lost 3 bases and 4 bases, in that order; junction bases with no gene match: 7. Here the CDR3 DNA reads TGCGCCAGCAGCCATTTACTGCGGGGGGTCACCGGGGAGCTGTTTTTT. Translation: CASSHLLRGVTGELFF.

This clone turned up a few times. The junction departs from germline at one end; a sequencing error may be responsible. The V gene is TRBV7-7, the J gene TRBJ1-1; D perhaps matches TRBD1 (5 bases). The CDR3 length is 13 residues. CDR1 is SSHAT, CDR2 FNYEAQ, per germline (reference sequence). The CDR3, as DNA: TGTGCTAGCAGCAGAGACAGAGGCACTGAAGCTTTCTTT. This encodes CASSRDRGTEAFF. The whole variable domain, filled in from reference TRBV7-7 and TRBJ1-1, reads GAGVSQSPRYKVTKRGQDVTLRCDPISSHATLYWYQQALGQGPEFLTYFNYEAQPDKSGLPSDRFSAERPEGSISTLTIQRTEQRDSAMYRCASSRDRGTEAFFGQGTRLTVV.

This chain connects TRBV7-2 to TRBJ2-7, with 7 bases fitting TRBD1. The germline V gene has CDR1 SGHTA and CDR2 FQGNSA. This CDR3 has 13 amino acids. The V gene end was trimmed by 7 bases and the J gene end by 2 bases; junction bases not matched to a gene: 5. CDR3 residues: CASTGQVTYEQYF. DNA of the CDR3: TGTGCCAGCACCGGACAGGTAACCTACGAGCAGTACTTC.

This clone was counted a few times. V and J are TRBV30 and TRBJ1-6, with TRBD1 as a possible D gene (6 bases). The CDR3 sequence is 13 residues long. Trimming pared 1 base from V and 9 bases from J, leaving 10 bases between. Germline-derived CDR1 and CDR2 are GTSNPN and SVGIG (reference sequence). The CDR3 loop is CAWSGQVLSPLHF. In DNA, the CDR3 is TGTGCCTGGAGTGGACAGGTCCTTTCACCCCTCCACTTT.

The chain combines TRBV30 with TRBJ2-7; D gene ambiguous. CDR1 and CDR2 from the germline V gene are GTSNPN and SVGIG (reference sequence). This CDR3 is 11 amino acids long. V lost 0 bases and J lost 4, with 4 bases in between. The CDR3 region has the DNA TGTGCCTGGAGTGTGCGATACGAGCAGTACTTC. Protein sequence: CAWSVRYEQYF.

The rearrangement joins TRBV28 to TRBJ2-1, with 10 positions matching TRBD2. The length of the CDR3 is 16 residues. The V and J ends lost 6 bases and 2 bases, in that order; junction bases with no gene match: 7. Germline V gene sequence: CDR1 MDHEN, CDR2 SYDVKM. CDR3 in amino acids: CASSKPSGGAYNEQFF. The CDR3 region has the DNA TGTGCCAGCAGCAAACCTAGCGGGGGAGCCTACAATGAGCAGTTCTTC.

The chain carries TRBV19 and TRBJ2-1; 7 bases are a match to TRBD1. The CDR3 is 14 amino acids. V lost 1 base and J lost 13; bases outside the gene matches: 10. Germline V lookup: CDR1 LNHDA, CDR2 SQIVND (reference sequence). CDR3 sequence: CASSIGARTGPQFF. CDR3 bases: TGTGCCAGTAGTATAGGAGCTAGGACAGGACCCCAGTTCTTC.

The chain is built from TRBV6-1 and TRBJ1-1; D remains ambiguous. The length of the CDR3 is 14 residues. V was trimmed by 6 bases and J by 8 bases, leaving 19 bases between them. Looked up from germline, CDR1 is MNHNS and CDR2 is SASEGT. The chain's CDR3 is CASRSGGIRTEAFF. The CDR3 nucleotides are TGTGCCAGCAGAAGTGGCGGGATTCGAACCGAAGCTTTCTTT.

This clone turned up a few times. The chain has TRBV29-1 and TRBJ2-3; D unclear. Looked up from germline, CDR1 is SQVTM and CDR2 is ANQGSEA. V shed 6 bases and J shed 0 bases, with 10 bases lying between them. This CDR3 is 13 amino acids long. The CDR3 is CSVEPPSTDTQYF. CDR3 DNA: TGCAGCGTCGAACCTCCCAGCACAGATACGCAGTATTTT.

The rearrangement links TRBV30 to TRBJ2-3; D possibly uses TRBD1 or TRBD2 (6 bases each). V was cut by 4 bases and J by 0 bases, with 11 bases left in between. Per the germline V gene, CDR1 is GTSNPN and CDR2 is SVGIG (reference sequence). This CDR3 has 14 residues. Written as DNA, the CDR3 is TGTGCCTGGACAACAGGGACTAGCACAGATACGCAGTATTTT. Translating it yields CAWTTGTSTDTQYF.

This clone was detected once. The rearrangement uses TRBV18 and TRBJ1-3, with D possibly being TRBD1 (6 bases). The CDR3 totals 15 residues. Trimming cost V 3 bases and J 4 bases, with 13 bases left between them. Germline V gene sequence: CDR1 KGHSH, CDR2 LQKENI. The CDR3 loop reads CASSPTGTFGNTIYF. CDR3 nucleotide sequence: TGTGCCAGCTCACCTACCGGGACATTCGGAAACACCATATATTTT.

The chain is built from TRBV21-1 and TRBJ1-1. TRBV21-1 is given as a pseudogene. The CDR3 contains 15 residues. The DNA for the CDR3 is TGTGCCAGCAGCAAATCCGCGAGTATGAACACTGAAGCTTTCTTT. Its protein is CASSKSASMNTEAFF.

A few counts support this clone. In DNA form, the CDR3 reads TGTGCCAGCAGCTTCGGTTTGTATAGCAATCAGCCCCAGCATTTT. Translated: CASSFGLYSNQPQHF. The chain recombines TRBV7-2 with TRBJ1-5; unclear D gene. Germline CDR1 SGHTA, CDR2 FQGNSA. The V end lost 3 bases, the J end lost 0 bases, and 9 bases lay between the germline ends. The CDR3 contains 15 residues.

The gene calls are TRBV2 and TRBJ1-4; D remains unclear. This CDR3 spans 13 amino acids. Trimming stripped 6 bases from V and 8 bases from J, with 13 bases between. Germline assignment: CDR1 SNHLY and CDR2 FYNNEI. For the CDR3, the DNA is TGTGCCAGCAGCGGCCAGGAGGGAGAAAAACTGTTTTTT. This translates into CASSGQEGEKLFF.

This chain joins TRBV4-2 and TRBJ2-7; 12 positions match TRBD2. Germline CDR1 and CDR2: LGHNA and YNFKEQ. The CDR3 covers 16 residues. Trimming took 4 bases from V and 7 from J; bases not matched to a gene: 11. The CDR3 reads CASSRSLAGGVAEQYF. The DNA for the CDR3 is TGTGCCAGCAGCCGGTCCCTAGCGGGGGGGGTTGCTGAGCAGTACTTC.